The clone carrying this T cell receptor beta chain showed up just a few times. The source of the sample is a study of shared clonotypes between healthy human individuals. TCRdb keeps only in-frame clones here, not all; method: immunoSEQ multiplex PCR. The repertoire holds roughly 2 million clones, under 97% seen once, with approximately 0.13% in the top ten. V lost 3 bases and J lost 5, with 17 bases in between. The CDR3 spans 15 residues. The germline CDR1 and CDR2 sequences are SGHTS and YDEGEE. V usage is TRBV5-8 and J usage is TRBJ2-5, with TRBD2 as a possible D gene (6 bases). The sequence was obtained from a man aged 18-30 years in good health. Sequenced: naive CD4+ T cells sorted from blood. Subset specified: CD45RA+ positively selected. The CDR3 is CASSSVLTGGETQYF. The CDR3 DNA is TGTGCCAGCAGCTCGGTCCTCACCGGAGGGGAGACCCAGTACTTC.